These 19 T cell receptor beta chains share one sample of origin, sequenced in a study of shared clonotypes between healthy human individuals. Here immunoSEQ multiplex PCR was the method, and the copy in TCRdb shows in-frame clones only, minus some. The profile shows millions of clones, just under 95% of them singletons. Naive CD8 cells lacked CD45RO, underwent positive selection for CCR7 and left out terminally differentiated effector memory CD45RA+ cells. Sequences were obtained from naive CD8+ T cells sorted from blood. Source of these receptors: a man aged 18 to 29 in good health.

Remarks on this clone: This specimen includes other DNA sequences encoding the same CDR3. DNA for the CDR3: TGTGCCAGCAGCTTGGCGAGGAGCTCCTACGAGCAGTACTTC. Translated, it gives CASSLARSSYEQYF. This chain connects TRBV5-6 to TRBJ2-7, with D hard to call. Germline V gene data show CDR1 as SGHDT and CDR2 as YYEEEE. The CDR3 runs to 14 residues. With 0 bases removed from V and 0 bases from J, the gap between germline ends came to 7 bases.

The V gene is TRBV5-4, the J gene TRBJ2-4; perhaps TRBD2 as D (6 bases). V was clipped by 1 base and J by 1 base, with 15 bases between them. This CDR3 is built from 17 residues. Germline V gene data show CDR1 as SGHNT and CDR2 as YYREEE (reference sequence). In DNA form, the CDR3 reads TGTGCCAGCAGCTTGCGACTAGGAATGGGGGCCAAAAACATTCAGTACTTC. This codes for CASSLRLGMGAKNIQYF. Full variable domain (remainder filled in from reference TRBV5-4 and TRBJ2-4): ETGVTQSPTHLIKTRGQQVTLRCSSQSGHNTVSWYQQALGQGPQFIFQYYREEENGRGNFPPRFSGLQFPNYSSELNVNALELDDSALYLCASSLRLGMGAKNIQYFGAGTRLSVL.

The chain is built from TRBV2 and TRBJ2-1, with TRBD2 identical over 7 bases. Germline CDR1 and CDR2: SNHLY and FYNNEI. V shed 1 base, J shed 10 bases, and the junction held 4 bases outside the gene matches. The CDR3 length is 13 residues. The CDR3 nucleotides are TGTGCCAGCAGTGAAGAACTACTAGCGGAGCAGTTCTTC. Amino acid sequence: CASSEELLAEQFF.

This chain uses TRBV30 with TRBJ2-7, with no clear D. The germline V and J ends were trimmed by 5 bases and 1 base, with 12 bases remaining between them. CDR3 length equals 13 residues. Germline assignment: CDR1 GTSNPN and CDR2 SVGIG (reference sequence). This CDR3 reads CAWAAGISYEQYF. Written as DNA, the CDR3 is TGTGCCTGGGCAGCAGGAATATCCTACGAGCAGTACTTC. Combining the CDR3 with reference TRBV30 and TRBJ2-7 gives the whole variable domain SQTIHQWPATLVQPVGSPLSLECTVEGTSNPNLYWYRQAAGRGLQLLFYSVGIGQISSEVPQNLSASRPQDRQFILSSKKLLLSDSGFYLCAWAAGISYEQYFGPGTRLTVT.

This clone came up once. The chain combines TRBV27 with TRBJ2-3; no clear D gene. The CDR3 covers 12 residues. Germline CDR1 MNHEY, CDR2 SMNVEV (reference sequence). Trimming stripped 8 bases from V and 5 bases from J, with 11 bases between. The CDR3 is CASLGPKDTQYF. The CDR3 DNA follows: TGTGCCAGCCTAGGTCCGAAAGATACGCAGTATTTT.

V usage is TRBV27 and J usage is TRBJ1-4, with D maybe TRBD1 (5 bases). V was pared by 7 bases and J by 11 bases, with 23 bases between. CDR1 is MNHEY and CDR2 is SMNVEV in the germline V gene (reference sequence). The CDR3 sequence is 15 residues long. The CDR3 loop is CASKRAQEGFVKLFF. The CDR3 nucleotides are TGTGCCAGCAAGAGGGCACAGGAAGGTTTTGTCAAACTGTTTTTT.

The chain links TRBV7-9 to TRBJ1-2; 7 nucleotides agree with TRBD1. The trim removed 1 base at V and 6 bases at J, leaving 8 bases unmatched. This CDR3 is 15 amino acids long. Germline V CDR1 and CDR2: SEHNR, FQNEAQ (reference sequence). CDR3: CASSLDIGTVDGYTF. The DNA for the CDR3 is TGTGCCAGCAGCTTAGATATAGGGACAGTAGATGGCTACACCTTC.

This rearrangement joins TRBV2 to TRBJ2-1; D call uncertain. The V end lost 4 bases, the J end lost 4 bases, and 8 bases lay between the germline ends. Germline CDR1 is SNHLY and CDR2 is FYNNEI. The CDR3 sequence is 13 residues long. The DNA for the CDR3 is TGTGCCAGCAGTGTTACAGAATACAATGAGCAGTTCTTC. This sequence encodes CASSVTEYNEQFF.

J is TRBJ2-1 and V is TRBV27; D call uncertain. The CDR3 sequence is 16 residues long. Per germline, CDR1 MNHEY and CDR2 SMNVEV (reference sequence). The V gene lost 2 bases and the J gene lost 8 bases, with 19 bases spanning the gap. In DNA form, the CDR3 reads TGTGCCAGCAGTTTAATAACGGACGGAGATGTGGATGAGCAGTTCTTC. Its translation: CASSLITDGDVDEQFF.

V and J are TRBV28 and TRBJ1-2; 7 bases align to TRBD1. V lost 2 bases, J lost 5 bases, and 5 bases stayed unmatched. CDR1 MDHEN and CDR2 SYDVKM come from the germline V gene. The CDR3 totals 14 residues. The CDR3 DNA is TGTGCCAGCAGTTTAAGTACAGGGGAATATGGCTACACCTTC. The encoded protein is CASSLSTGEYGYTF.

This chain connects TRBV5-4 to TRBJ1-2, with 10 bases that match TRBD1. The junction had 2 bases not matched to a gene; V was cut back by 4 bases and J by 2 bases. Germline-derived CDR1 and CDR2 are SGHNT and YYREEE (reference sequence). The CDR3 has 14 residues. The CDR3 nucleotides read TGTGCCAGCAGCGAGGGACAGGGGAACTATGGCTACACCTTC. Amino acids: CASSEGQGNYGYTF.

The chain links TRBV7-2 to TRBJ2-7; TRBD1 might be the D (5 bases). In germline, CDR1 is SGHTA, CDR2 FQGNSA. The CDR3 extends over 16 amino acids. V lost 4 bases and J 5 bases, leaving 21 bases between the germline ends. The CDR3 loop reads CASSSRIQGSVNEQYF. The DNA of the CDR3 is TGTGCCAGCAGCTCCCGGATCCAGGGAAGTGTCAACGAGCAGTACTTC.

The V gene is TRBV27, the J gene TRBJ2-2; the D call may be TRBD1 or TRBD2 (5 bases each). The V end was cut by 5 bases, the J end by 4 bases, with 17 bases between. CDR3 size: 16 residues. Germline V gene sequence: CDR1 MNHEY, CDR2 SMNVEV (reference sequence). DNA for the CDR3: TGTGCCAGCAGTGCCCCCGGGGCGCTTAGCACCGGGGAGCTGTTTTTT. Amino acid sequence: CASSAPGALSTGELFF.

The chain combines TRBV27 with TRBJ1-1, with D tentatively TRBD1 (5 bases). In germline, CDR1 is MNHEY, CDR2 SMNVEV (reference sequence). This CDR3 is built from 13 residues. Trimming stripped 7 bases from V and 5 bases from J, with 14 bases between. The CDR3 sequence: CASTGTGGTEAFF. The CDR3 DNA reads TGTGCCAGCACCGGGACGGGGGGAACTGAAGCTTTCTTT.

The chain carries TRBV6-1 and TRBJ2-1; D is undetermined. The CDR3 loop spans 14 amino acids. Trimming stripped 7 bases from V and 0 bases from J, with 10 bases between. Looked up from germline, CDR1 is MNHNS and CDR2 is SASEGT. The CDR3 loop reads CASTGLVSYNEQFF. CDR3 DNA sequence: TGTGCCAGCACTGGGCTAGTCTCCTACAATGAGCAGTTCTTC.

The CDR3 region is CASSLAGVTEAFF. CDR3 sequence (DNA): TGTGCCAGCAGCTTAGCGGGGGTAACTGAAGCTTTCTTT. The chain links TRBV7-2 to TRBJ1-1; the D gene is possibly TRBD1 (5 bases). The CDR3 contains 13 residues. CDR1 is SGHTA and CDR2 is FQGNSA in the germline V gene. V was clipped by 0 bases and J by 5 bases, with 7 bases between them.

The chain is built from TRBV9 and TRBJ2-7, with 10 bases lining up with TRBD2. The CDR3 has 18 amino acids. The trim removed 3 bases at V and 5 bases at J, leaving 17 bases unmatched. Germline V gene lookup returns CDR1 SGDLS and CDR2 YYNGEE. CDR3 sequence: CASSAGPGTSEASHEQYF. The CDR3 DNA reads TGTGCCAGCAGCGCCGGCCCCGGGACTAGCGAGGCTTCCCACGAGCAGTACTTC.

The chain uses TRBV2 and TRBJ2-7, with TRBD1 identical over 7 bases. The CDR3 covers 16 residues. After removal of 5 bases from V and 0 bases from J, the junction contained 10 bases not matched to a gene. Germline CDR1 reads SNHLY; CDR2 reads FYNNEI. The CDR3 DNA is TGTGCCAGCAGTCACTGGGACAGCCCCAACTCCTACGAGCAGTACTTC. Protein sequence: CASSHWDSPNSYEQYF.

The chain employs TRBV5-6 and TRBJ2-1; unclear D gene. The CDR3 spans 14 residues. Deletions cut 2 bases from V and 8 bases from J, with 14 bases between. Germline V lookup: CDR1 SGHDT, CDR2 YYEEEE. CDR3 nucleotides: TGTGCCAGCAGCTTAGGCCTCAAGGTTGATGAGCAGTTCTTC. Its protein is CASSLGLKVDEQFF. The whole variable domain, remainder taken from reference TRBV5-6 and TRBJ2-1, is DAGVTQSPTHLIKTRGQQVTLRCSPKSGHDTVSWYQQALGQGPQFIFQYYEEEERQRGNFPDRFSGHQFPNYSSELNVNALLLGDSALYLCASSLGLKVDEQFFGPGTRLTVL.